A single sample is the source of the 27 T cell receptor beta chains below, sequenced in a study of blood T cell repertoires in COVID-19 (dated by TCRdb to between 2020 and 2021). Receptor amplification or capture employed the immunoSEQ multiplex PCR assay. The table was pulled from immuneACCESS by TCRdb, which kept in-frame rearrangements only. Such tables lose some clones; where checked, under half of the loss comes from unresolved V genes, and the rest has no known cause. The sample table lists under 200,000 clones, roughly four fifths of them with a count of one. The biggest ten clones account for approximately 12% of the sample. Sample: PBMCs or T cells enriched from blood (not recorded which). Every receptor here comes from a man aged 45 to 65 who had recovered from COVID-19.

The genes are TRBV15 and TRBJ1-1, with 7 bases matching TRBD1. The CDR3 length is 14 residues. Per germline, CDR1 LNHNV and CDR2 YYDKDF (reference sequence). Germline trimming cut 5 bases from V and 6 bases from J; bases unmatched to any gene: 9. The CDR3 DNA sequence: TGTGCCACCAGCCAACAGGGGTCGTGGGCTGAAGCTTTCTTT. It translates to CATSQQGSWAEAFF. The variable domain in full, with the rest retrieved from reference TRBV15 and TRBJ1-1, is DAMVIQNPRYQVTQFGKPVTLSCSQTLNHNVMYWYQQKSSQAPKLLFHYYDKDFNNEADTPDNFQSRRPNTSFCFLDIRSPGLGDTAMYLCATSQQGSWAEAFFGQGTRLTVV.

The chain joins TRBV7-3 to TRBJ1-2; 7 bases match TRBD1. The CDR3 contains 16 residues. The J segment lost 5 bases and the V segment lost 5 bases, leaving 14 bases of the junction unmatched. Germline values: CDR1 SGHTA, CDR2 FQGTGA. This CDR3 reads CASSIPEGALGYGYTF. In DNA, the CDR3 is TGTGCCAGCAGCATACCGGAGGGGGCGTTGGGTTATGGCTACACCTTC.

The gene calls are TRBV6-5 and TRBJ2-3, with no clear D. Germline V lookup: CDR1 MNHEY, CDR2 SVGAGI. The V and J ends lost 8 bases and 3 bases respectively, with 3 bases between them. The CDR3 covers 10 residues. The CDR3 bases are TGTGCCAGCGCGACAGATACGCAGTATTTT. It translates to CASATDTQYF.

The rearrangement joins TRBV20-1 to TRBJ1-2; a weak D match, TRBD1 (5 bases). V was pared by 6 bases and J by 8 bases, with 13 bases between. Germline loops: CDR1 DFQATT, CDR2 SNEGSKA (reference sequence). The CDR3 is 11 amino acids. The CDR3: CSAPKTEGYTF. CDR3 nucleotide sequence: TGCAGTGCCCCAAAGACAGAGGGCTACACCTTC.

CDR3 region: CASRPGQGNLNEKLFF. The CDR3 DNA reads TGTGCCAGCAGACCTGGACAGGGGAATCTGAATGAAAAACTGTTTTTT. The J gene is TRBJ1-4, the V gene TRBV6-2 or TRBV6-3; 9 bases agree with TRBD1. The CDR3 has 16 amino acids. V shed 6 bases and J 5 bases; nucleotides not matched to a gene: 10. CDR1 is MNHEY and CDR2 is SVGEGT in the germline V gene.

This clone was counted between two and nine times. The chain combines TRBV5-6 with TRBJ2-5; TRBD2 agrees at 12 bases. Germline V gives CDR1 SGHDT, CDR2 YYEEEE. Trimming took 4 bases from V and 8 from J; bases not matched to a gene: 15. The CDR3 is made up of 17 amino acids. The CDR3 spells CASSPKTSGGVRATQYF. CDR3 DNA: TGTGCCAGCAGCCCAAAGACTAGCGGGGGCGTAAGAGCCACCCAGTACTTC. Using reference TRBV5-6 and TRBJ2-5 for the parts outside the CDR3, the full variable domain is DAGVTQSPTHLIKTRGQQVTLRCSPKSGHDTVSWYQQALGQGPQFIFQYYEEEERQRGNFPDRFSGHQFPNYSSELNVNALLLGDSALYLCASSPKTSGGVRATQYFGPGTRLLVL.

Concerning this clone itself: The same CDR3 also results from other DNA sequences found in this sample. The chain employs TRBV29-1 and TRBJ1-2, with no clear D. This CDR3 has 11 amino acids. V gave up 4 bases and J gave up 3 bases, with 6 bases separating them. Per the germline V gene, CDR1 is SQVTM and CDR2 is ANQGSEA. The CDR3 sequence is CSVGEDYGYTF. The CDR3 DNA follows: TGCAGCGTTGGTGAGGACTATGGCTACACCTTC.

This chain connects TRBV5-3 to TRBJ1-1; 7 positions agree with TRBD1. TRBV5-3 is reported as an ORF; its role is uncertain. The CDR3 consists of 17 residues. Trimming removed 6 bases from V and 2 bases from J; junction bases left unmatched: 16. CDR3 sequence: CARTEKKGQTKNTEAFF. The CDR3 DNA reads as TGTGCCAGAACCGAGAAAAAGGGACAGACCAAAAACACTGAAGCTTTCTTT.

This clone has only a few counts. The chain employs TRBV7-2 and TRBJ1-4, with TRBD1 identical over 7 bases. Unmatched junction bases numbered 6, after V lost 7 bases and J lost 7 bases. From germline, CDR1 is SGHTA and CDR2 FQGNSA. This CDR3 has 13 amino acids. The CDR3 protein is CASNGQDGEKLFF. CDR3 DNA sequence: TGTGCCAGCAATGGACAGGACGGTGAAAAACTGTTTTTT. Supplemented by reference TRBV7-2 and TRBJ1-4, the full variable domain reads GAGVSQSPSNKVTEKGKDVELRCDPISGHTALYWYRQSLGQGLEFLIYFQGNSAPDKSGLPSDRFSAERTGGSVSTLTIQRTQQEDSAVYLCASNGQDGEKLFFGSGTQLSVL.

The chain uses TRBV19 and TRBJ1-5; 7 bases map to TRBD1. The trim removed 8 bases at V and 4 bases at J, leaving 11 bases unmatched. Germline V lookup: CDR1 LNHDA, CDR2 SQIVND (reference sequence). The CDR3 loop spans 15 amino acids. The CDR3 region is CASHPGDSINQPQHF. In DNA, the CDR3 is TGTGCCAGTCACCCCGGGGACAGTATAAATCAGCCCCAGCATTTT.

V and J are TRBV3-1 (or the pseudogene TRBV3-2) and TRBJ1-2, with D perhaps TRBD1 (5 bases). Trimming cost V 1 base and J 3 bases, with 18 bases left between them. The CDR3 consists of 17 residues. Germline V gene sequence: CDR1 LGHDT, CDR2 YNNKEL (reference sequence). The DNA of the CDR3 is TGTGCCAGCAGCCAAGGCCTCGGGGGAGTAGGCTACTATGGCTACACCTTC. Amino acid sequence: CASSQGLGGVGYYGYTF.

The V and J genes are TRBV7-3 and TRBJ2-3; the D gene is possibly TRBD2 (5 bases). In germline, CDR1 is SGHTA, CDR2 FQGTGA. The CDR3 extends over 14 amino acids. The V gene lost 5 bases and the J gene lost 1 base, with 10 bases spanning the gap. CDR3 loop: CASSVGSGTDTQYF. DNA of the CDR3: TGTGCCAGCAGCGTTGGGAGCGGCACAGATACGCAGTATTTT.

This clone was seen only a few times. This chain connects TRBV5-4 to TRBJ1-4; weak D call: TRBD1 (6 bases). Trimming left V 3 bases short and J 6 bases short, with 12 bases between. Germline-derived CDR1 and CDR2 are SGHNT and YYREEE (reference sequence). The CDR3 has 14 residues. CDR3 nucleotide sequence: TGTGCCAGCAGCTCGCGAGGGGGGGATGAAAAACTGTTTTTT. Its translation: CASSSRGGDEKLFF. Full variable domain (outside the CDR3, taken from reference TRBV5-4 and TRBJ1-4): ETGVTQSPTHLIKTRGQQVTLRCSSQSGHNTVSWYQQALGQGPQFIFQYYREEENGRGNFPPRFSGLQFPNYSSELNVNALELDDSALYLCASSSRGGDEKLFFGSGTQLSVL.

The V call is TRBV4-3, the J call TRBJ1-5; TRBD1 matches at 8 bases. The CDR3 covers 14 residues. J gave up 7 bases and V 4 bases, and 6 bases lay outside the gene matches. Per germline, CDR1 LGHNA and CDR2 YSLEER. CDR3 in amino acids: CASSLQGVGQPQHF. CDR3 sequence (DNA): TGCGCCAGCAGCCTACAGGGGGTCGGCCAGCCCCAGCATTTT.

This chain uses TRBV12-3 or TRBV12-4 with TRBJ2-7, with no clear D. The CDR3 loop spans 13 amino acids. Trimming stripped 1 base from V and 2 bases from J, with 6 bases between. Here the CDR3 DNA reads TGTGCCAGCAGTTTAGGCGAGACCTACGAGCAGTACTTC. It translates to CASSLGETYEQYF.

This clone appeared once. This sequence joins TRBV3-1 (or the pseudogene TRBV3-2) and TRBJ1-1; no reliable D call. Germline loops: CDR1 LGHDT, CDR2 YNNKEL (reference sequence). CDR3 length: 15 amino acids. The V end was cut by 4 bases, the J end by 1 base, with 13 bases between. This CDR3 reads CASSPANIGNTEAFF. In DNA, the CDR3 is TGTGCCAGCAGCCCCGCAAATATCGGGAACACTGAAGCTTTCTTT.

The gene calls are TRBV19 and TRBJ1-2; 8 nucleotides match TRBD1. The CDR3 extends over 14 amino acids. V dropped 6 bases and J dropped 3; count of bases not matched to a gene: 6. From germline, CDR1 is LNHDA and CDR2 SQIVND (reference sequence). CDR3 DNA: TGTGCCAGTAGGTGGACAGGGATGGACTATGGCTACACCTTC. It codes for CASRWTGMDYGYTF.

The genes are TRBV19 and TRBJ1-1; TRBD1 matches at 10 bases. V was clipped by 2 bases and J by 4 bases; unmatched bases: 13. Germline V CDR1 and CDR2: LNHDA, SQIVND (reference sequence). The CDR3 is 18 residues long. The CDR3 DNA follows: TGTGCCAGTAGTATACGGGACAGGGGATTTATGCGAGGCACTGAAGCTTTCTTT. This gives the protein CASSIRDRGFMRGTEAFF.

This clone has a handful of counts. The rearrangement links TRBV7-3 to TRBJ2-7; D may be TRBD2 (6 bases). Germline V gene data show CDR1 as SGHTA and CDR2 as FQGTGA. The CDR3 length is 12 residues. V dropped 5 bases and J dropped 6 bases, with 11 bases sitting between them. The CDR3 reads CASSPPRGEQYF. The CDR3 DNA reads as TGTGCCAGCAGCCCCCCGCGGGGCGAGCAGTACTTC. Variable domain in full (rest from reference TRBV7-3 and TRBJ2-7): GAGVSQTPSNKVTEKGKYVELRCDPISGHTALYWYRQSLGQGPEFLIYFQGTGAADDSGLPNDRFFAVRPEGSVSTLKIQRTERGDSAVYLCASSPPRGEQYFGPGTRLTVT.

V and J are TRBV12-3 or TRBV12-4 and TRBJ2-1; maybe TRBD2 (6 bases). CDR3 length: 13 residues. Trimming cost V 6 bases and J 3 bases, with 9 bases left between them. CDR3 residues: CASRGGGYNEQFF. The CDR3 DNA sequence: TGTGCCAGCAGGGGGGGAGGCTACAATGAGCAGTTCTTC.

This chain uses TRBV7-2 with TRBJ2-1; 8 bases agree with TRBD2. Germline V gene lookup returns CDR1 SGHTA and CDR2 FQGNSA. Germline trimming cut 9 bases from V and 6 bases from J; bases unmatched to any gene: 4. CDR3 length: 12 residues. The CDR3 DNA reads TGTGCCAGGAGGCGGGGGGCCAATGAGCAGTTCTTC. Its translation is CARRRGANEQFF.

The chain links TRBV10-2 to TRBJ1-5, with TRBD1 matching 7 bases. CDR3 length: 13 residues. After removal of 4 bases from V and 6 bases from J, the junction contained 3 bases not matched to a gene. Germline loops: CDR1 WSHSY, CDR2 SAAADI. The CDR3 region has the DNA TGCGCCAGCAGTGGGGGACAGTTTCAGCCCCAGCATTTT. This codes for CASSGGQFQPQHF.

The chain couples TRBV2 to TRBJ2-3; 11 bases are shared with TRBD2. CDR3 length: 16 amino acids. Germline loops: CDR1 SNHLY, CDR2 FYNNEI. V lost 6 bases and J lost 3; bases outside the gene matches: 8. CDR3 nucleotides: TGTGCCAGCAGAGCTCTACTAGCGGGGGTTACAGATACGCAGTATTTT. Its translation: CASRALLAGVTDTQYF. The full variable domain, completed using reference TRBV2 and TRBJ2-3, is EPEVTQTPSHQVTQMGQEVILRCVPISNHLYFYWYRQILGQKVEFLVSFYNNEISEKSEIFDDQFSVERPDGSNFTLKIRSTKLEDSAMYFCASRALLAGVTDTQYFGPGTRLTVL.

The rearrangement uses TRBV5-1 and TRBJ2-5; D is undetermined. Trimming removed 0 bases from V and 6 bases from J, with 12 bases in between. The germline V gene encodes CDR1 SGHRS and CDR2 YFSETQ. The CDR3 extends over 14 amino acids. CDR3 sequence: CASSLGAPQQTQYF. DNA of the CDR3: TGCGCCAGCAGCTTGGGGGCCCCACAACAGACCCAGTACTTC.

CDR3 residues: CASSAGQSSEQYF. The DNA for the CDR3 is TGTGCCAGCAGTGCGGGACAGTCGAGCGAGCAGTACTTC. The J gene is TRBJ2-7, the V gene TRBV2; 7 bases map to TRBD1. Trimming removed 4 bases from V and 6 bases from J; junction bases left unmatched: 6. Germline V CDR1 and CDR2: SNHLY, FYNNEI. The CDR3 has 13 amino acids.

The chain recombines TRBV11-2 with TRBJ2-5; a possible D gene is TRBD1 (6 bases). V dropped 2 bases and J dropped 5 bases, with 12 bases sitting between them. Germline V gives CDR1 SGHAT, CDR2 FQNNGV. This CDR3 has 14 residues. CDR3: CASSLIQGWETQYF. The CDR3 DNA sequence: TGTGCCAGCAGCTTAATCCAGGGGTGGGAGACCCAGTACTTC.

This chain connects TRBV4-2 to TRBJ2-1, with TRBD2 as a possible D gene (7 bases). Germline lookup yields CDR1 LGHNA and CDR2 YNFKEQ. The V gene lost 0 bases and the J gene lost 7 bases, with 16 bases spanning the gap. The CDR3 contains 16 residues. The CDR3 DNA reads as TGTGCCAGCAGCCAAGAAGTTGCGGGGGCAGGGAATGAGCAGTTCTTC. This gives the protein CASSQEVAGAGNEQFF.